Given below is one TCR beta chain in context. The antigen is unknown. The data are from a study of PD-L1 blockade in urothelial cancer. Study-level background: Anywhere from 0 to 3 prior chemotherapy regimens had been received by patients. Median T cell yield from blood was approximately 150,000. Blood analysis was done at 3 weeks (second dose) and 6 weeks after treatment began.

Germline CDR1 reads SGHTA; CDR2 reads FQGNSA. The trim removed 5 bases at V and 9 bases at J, leaving 16 bases unmatched. The length of the CDR3 is 15 residues. Assay: immunoSEQ multiplex PCR; the TCRdb copy retains only in-frame clones and omits some. The sample lists 70,000 to 75,000 clones, roughly 91% occurring once. General study findings and limits: Durable benefit was linked to greater 3-week expansion of tumor-associated blood clones.

The chain is built from TRBV7-2 and TRBJ2-7; 7 bases are shared with TRBD2. This TCR came from a man aged 55 to 70 with urothelial cancer. Material: PBMCs, obtained around atezolizumab (anti-PD-L1) treatment. The CDR3 bases are TGTGCCAGCAGCCCCCTTGAGGAGCGGGATTGGGTGCAGTACTTC. Protein: CASSPLEERDWVQYF.